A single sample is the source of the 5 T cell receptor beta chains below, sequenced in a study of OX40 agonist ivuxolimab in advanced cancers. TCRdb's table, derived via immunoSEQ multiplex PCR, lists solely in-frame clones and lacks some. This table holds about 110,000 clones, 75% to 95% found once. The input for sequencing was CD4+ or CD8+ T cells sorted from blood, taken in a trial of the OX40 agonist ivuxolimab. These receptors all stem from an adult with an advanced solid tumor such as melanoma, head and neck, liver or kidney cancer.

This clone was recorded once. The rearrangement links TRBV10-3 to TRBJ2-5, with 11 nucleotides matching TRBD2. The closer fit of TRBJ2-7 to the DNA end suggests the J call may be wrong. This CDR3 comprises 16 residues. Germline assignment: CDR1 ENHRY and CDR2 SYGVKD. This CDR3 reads CAISESGTSGSYEQYF. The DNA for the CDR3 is TGTGCCATCAGTGAGTCGGGGACTAGCGGTTCCTACGAGCAGTACTTC.

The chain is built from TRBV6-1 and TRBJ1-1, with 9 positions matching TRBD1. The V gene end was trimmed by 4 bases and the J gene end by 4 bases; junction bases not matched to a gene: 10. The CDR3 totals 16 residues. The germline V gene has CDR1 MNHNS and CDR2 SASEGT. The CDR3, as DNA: TGTGCCAGCAGTGTAGACAGGGGGTGGGGTGGCACTGAAGCTTTCTTT. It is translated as CASSVDRGWGGTEAFF.

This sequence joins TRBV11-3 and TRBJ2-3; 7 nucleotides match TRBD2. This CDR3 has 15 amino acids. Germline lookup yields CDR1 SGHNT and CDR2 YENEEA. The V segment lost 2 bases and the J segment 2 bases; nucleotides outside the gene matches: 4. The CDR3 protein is CASSLLADLTDTQYF. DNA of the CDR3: TGTGCCAGCAGCTTACTAGCGGACCTCACAGATACGCAGTATTTT.

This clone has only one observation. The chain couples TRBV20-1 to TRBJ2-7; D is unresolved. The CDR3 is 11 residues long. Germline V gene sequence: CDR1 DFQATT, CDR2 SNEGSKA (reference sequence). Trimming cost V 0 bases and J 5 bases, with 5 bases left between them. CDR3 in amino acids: CSAREAHEQYF. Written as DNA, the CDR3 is TGCAGTGCTAGAGAAGCGCACGAGCAGTACTTC.

Here the CDR3 DNA reads TGTGCCAGCAGTTACCTCTACGAGCAGTACTTC. Translated: CASSYLYEQYF. This rearrangement joins TRBV6-5 to TRBJ2-7; D is ambiguous. V lost 2 bases and J lost 3, with 2 bases in between. This CDR3 is 11 amino acids long. Per the germline V gene, CDR1 is MNHEY and CDR2 is SVGAGI.